The 30 T cell receptor beta chains listed next were all sequenced from one sample in a study of identifying expanded T cells in peripheral blood. Some clones are missing from TCRdb's copy, which holds only in-frame ones; the method was immunoSEQ multiplex PCR. The sample carries 80,000 to 95,000 clones, around 89% recorded once. Input material: blood. All receptors derive from a person aged 18 to 69 in good health.

This clone has more than one count but fewer than ten. The chain is built from TRBV7-3 and TRBJ2-7; 7 bases fit TRBD2. The germline V gene encodes CDR1 SGHTA and CDR2 FQGTGA. V lost 5 bases and J lost 5; bases outside the gene matches: 9. CDR3 size: 14 residues. This CDR3 is CASSPQPGGNEQYF. The CDR3 DNA reads TGTGCCAGCAGCCCACAGCCGGGGGGAAACGAGCAGTACTTC.

The chain is built from TRBV7-9 and TRBJ2-2; tentatively, D is TRBD1 (6 bases). The CDR3 runs to 16 residues. Germline values: CDR1 SEHNR, CDR2 FQNEAQ (reference sequence). Trimming stripped 5 bases from V and 0 bases from J, with 13 bases between. The CDR3 nucleotides read TGTGCCAGCAGCCCAAACAGGGTAGCGAACACCGGGGAGCTGTTTTTT. Amino acids: CASSPNRVANTGELFF.

The chain is built from TRBV19 and TRBJ1-4; D ambiguous. Trimming removed 2 bases from V and 0 bases from J, with 10 bases in between. CDR1 is LNHDA and CDR2 is SQIVND in the germline V gene (reference sequence). The CDR3 sequence is 16 residues long. CDR3 DNA: TGTGCCAGTAGTATAACCGACTCGGCAACTAATGAAAAACTGTTTTTT. This gives the protein CASSITDSATNEKLFF.

V usage is TRBV5-4 and J usage is TRBJ2-5, with D tentatively TRBD1 or TRBD2 (6 bases each). The length of the CDR3 is 16 residues. Trimming stripped 3 bases from V and 0 bases from J, with 15 bases between. Germline V CDR1 and CDR2: SGHNT, YYREEE (reference sequence). The CDR3 spells CASSSPPGGHQETQYF. The CDR3, as DNA: TGTGCCAGCAGCTCCCCCCCCGGGGGCCACCAAGAGACCCAGTACTTC.

The chain employs TRBV6-1 and TRBJ2-7; a weak D match, TRBD1 (6 bases). The ends were cut back, 9 bases at V and 5 bases at J, with 20 bases in the middle. CDR1 and CDR2 (germline): MNHNS, SASEGT. The CDR3 spans 14 residues. The chain's CDR3 is CASRDRDTPNEQYF. In DNA, the CDR3 is TGTGCCAGTCGGGACCGGGACACACCCAACGAGCAGTACTTC.

The rearrangement joins TRBV5-1 to TRBJ1-1; possibly TRBD1 for D (5 bases). This CDR3 is built from 13 residues. The V gene's germline CDR1 is SGHRS and CDR2 YFSETQ. Trimming removed 4 bases from V and 1 base from J, with 8 bases in between. CDR3 sequence reads: CASSIDRNTEAFF. In DNA, the CDR3 is TGCGCCAGCAGCATTGACAGGAACACTGAAGCTTTCTTT.

V gene TRBV5-6 combines with J gene TRBJ1-2; D is possibly TRBD1 (6 bases). With 0 bases removed from V and 5 bases from J, the gap between germline ends came to 11 bases. Germline loops: CDR1 SGHDT, CDR2 YYEEEE. CDR3 length: 14 residues. CDR3 protein: CASSLDRVGYGYTF. Here the CDR3 DNA reads TGTGCCAGCAGCTTGGACAGGGTCGGTTATGGCTACACCTTC.

CDR3 protein: CASSVEAGTVTDTQYF. Written as DNA, the CDR3 is TGTGCCAGCAGCGTAGAGGCAGGTACCGTTACAGATACGCAGTATTTT. The chain carries TRBV9 and TRBJ2-3; unclear D gene. The CDR3 runs 16 residues. Deletions cut 0 bases from V and 3 bases from J, with 14 bases between. Germline V gene lookup returns CDR1 SGDLS and CDR2 YYNGEE.

This chain connects TRBV19 to TRBJ2-7; D possibly matches TRBD1 or TRBD2 (5 bases each). This CDR3 is built from 14 residues. Trimming took off 4 bases at V and 0 bases at J, with 10 bases between the two ends. In germline, CDR1 is LNHDA, CDR2 SQIVND (reference sequence). CDR3 sequence reads: CASSRDASSYEQYF. CDR3 nucleotide sequence: TGTGCCAGTAGTAGGGACGCCAGCTCCTACGAGCAGTACTTC.

The V call is TRBV27, the J call TRBJ1-2; D is unresolved. V gave up 3 bases and J gave up 2 bases, with 16 bases separating them. From germline, CDR1 is MNHEY and CDR2 SMNVEV (reference sequence). The CDR3 extends over 16 amino acids. In DNA, the CDR3 is TGTGCCAGCAGTTTTTCTGTAGGGTTTTCGAACTATGGCTACACCTTC. This codes for CASSFSVGFSNYGYTF.

In this sample, this clone turned up once. Here the CDR3 reads CASSIFDRGAKNIQYF. CDR3 bases: TGTGCCAGTAGTATATTCGACAGGGGAGCCAAAAACATTCAGTACTTC. This chain connects TRBV19 to TRBJ2-4, with TRBD1 identical over 8 bases. J lost 0 bases, V lost 2 bases, and 3 bases had no gene match. CDR3 length: 16 amino acids. Per germline, CDR1 LNHDA and CDR2 SQIVND (reference sequence).

V gene TRBV9 combines with J gene TRBJ2-1; weak D call: TRBD2 (5 bases). Trimming took off 0 bases at V and 4 bases at J, with 20 bases between the two ends. The germline gives CDR1 SGDLS, CDR2 YYNGEE. This CDR3 spans 18 amino acids. The CDR3 here is CASSVGLWARGSYNEQFF. The CDR3 bases are TGTGCCAGCAGCGTAGGGCTTTGGGCCCGGGGTTCGTACAATGAGCAGTTCTTC.

The chain uses TRBV9 and TRBJ2-3; D ambiguous. V dropped 3 bases and J dropped 3 bases, with 17 bases sitting between them. The germline gives CDR1 SGDLS, CDR2 YYNGEE. CDR3 length: 16 residues. In DNA form, the CDR3 reads TGTGCCAGCAGCGCCCAAGTTAGTGACGAAACAGATACGCAGTATTTT. The encoded protein is CASSAQVSDETDTQYF.

V gene TRBV30 combines with J gene TRBJ2-7; D uncertain. CDR3 length: 11 amino acids. The V and J ends lost 2 bases and 3 bases respectively, with 5 bases between them. CDR1 and CDR2 from the germline V gene are GTSNPN and SVGIG (reference sequence). CDR3 coding DNA: TGTGCCTGGAGTTTAAACTACGAGCAGTACTTC. Translating it yields CAWSLNYEQYF.

The rearrangement uses TRBV7-2 and TRBJ2-5; TRBD2 matches at 10 bases. This CDR3 contains 19 residues. The germline V gene has CDR1 SGHTA and CDR2 FQGNSA. After removal of 0 bases from V and 10 bases from J, the junction contained 20 bases not matched to a gene. CDR3 DNA: TGTGCCAGCAGCTTAGCAGGAGGACGAGGGAGCGGGAGGGCCGGTGACCAGTACTTC. This encodes CASSLAGGRGSGRAGDQYF.

The chain recombines TRBV5-4 with TRBJ1-2; 7 bases fit TRBD1. In germline, CDR1 is SGHNT, CDR2 YYREEE (reference sequence). J gave up 5 bases and V 4 bases, and 8 bases lay outside the gene matches. The CDR3 totals 14 residues. The CDR3 sequence: CASSAPGQSYGYTF. CDR3 nucleotide sequence: TGTGCCAGCAGCGCCCCGGGACAGAGTTATGGCTACACCTTC.

The chain combines TRBV10-3 with TRBJ2-5; TRBD1 agrees at 7 bases. The CDR3 spans 15 residues. Looked up from germline, CDR1 is ENHRY and CDR2 is SYGVKD. Germline trimming cut 0 bases from V and 2 bases from J; bases unmatched to any gene: 3. The CDR3 region is CAISESTGKQETQYF. In DNA form, the CDR3 reads TGTGCCATCAGTGAGTCGACAGGGAAGCAAGAGACCCAGTACTTC.

The chain carries TRBV30 and TRBJ2-3; no firm D call. The V and J ends lost 0 bases and 7 bases respectively, with 5 bases between them. Germline values: CDR1 GTSNPN, CDR2 SVGIG (reference sequence). The CDR3 spans 11 residues. The CDR3 region is CAWSVSHTQYF. CDR3 nucleotide sequence: TGTGCCTGGAGTGTCTCTCATACGCAGTATTTT.

The V call is TRBV7-9, the J call TRBJ1-2; D perhaps matches TRBD1 (5 bases). The CDR3 extends over 13 amino acids. Germline V gene data show CDR1 as SEHNR and CDR2 as FQNEAQ (reference sequence). V was cut by 1 base and J by 8 bases, with 11 bases left in between. In DNA form, the CDR3 reads TGTGCCAGCAGCTTAGAGGGGATGGGGGGCTACACCTTC. This encodes CASSLEGMGGYTF.

The chain has TRBV28 and TRBJ2-3; maybe TRBD2 (6 bases). Germline V gene sequence: CDR1 MDHEN, CDR2 SYDVKM. The CDR3 runs 12 residues. The V and J ends lost 6 bases and 7 bases respectively, with 11 bases between them. The CDR3 protein is CASSPGGNTQYF. CDR3 bases: TGTGCCAGCAGCCCCGGCGGGAATACGCAGTATTTT.

The V gene is TRBV5-1, the J gene TRBJ2-3; D not certain. CDR1 and CDR2 from the germline V gene are SGHRS and YFSETQ. This CDR3 is 13 amino acids long. The ends were cut back, 0 bases at V and 3 bases at J, with 5 bases in the middle. The CDR3 spells CASSLARTDTQYF. Here the CDR3 DNA reads TGCGCCAGCAGCTTGGCGAGAACAGATACGCAGTATTTT.

The chain recombines TRBV6-4 with TRBJ2-3, with a tentative D call TRBD1 (7 bases). Between the trimmed V and J ends, which lost 2 bases and 6 bases, there was a span of 15 bases. In germline, CDR1 is MRHNA, CDR2 SNTAGT. The CDR3 sequence is 15 residues long. CDR3 in DNA: TGTGCCAGCAGTGACGGGGCAGGGGGGCCCGATACGCAGTATTTT. It translates to CASSDGAGGPDTQYF.

This chain uses TRBV6-4 with TRBJ1-4, with 9 bases that match TRBD1. V was pared by 3 bases and J by 8 bases, with 13 bases of the junction left unmatched. Per the germline V gene, CDR1 is MRHNA and CDR2 is SNTAGT. The CDR3 has 17 residues. As DNA, the CDR3 is TGTGCCAGCAGTGAAGCGATGATGGACAGGGGTGGGGAAAAACTGTTTTTT. It yields the protein CASSEAMMDRGGEKLFF.

The chain has TRBV21-1 and TRBJ1-1. TRBV21-1 has pseudogene status. The CDR3 has 16 residues. The CDR3: CASSKGWMGGNTEAFF. The CDR3 nucleotides read TGTGCCAGCAGCAAAGGTTGGATGGGGGGAAACACTGAAGCTTTCTTT.

This clone was recorded only once. The chain couples TRBV19 to TRBJ2-7; 7 bases are a match to TRBD1. V shed 10 bases, J shed 3 bases, and the junction held 12 bases outside the gene matches. The CDR3 is made up of 14 amino acids. Germline V gives CDR1 LNHDA, CDR2 SQIVND (reference sequence). The CDR3 protein is CATRSTGTSYEQYF. Written as DNA, the CDR3 is TGTGCCACCCGATCGACAGGGACGAGCTACGAGCAGTACTTC.

V and J are TRBV5-1 and TRBJ2-5; 9 bases match TRBD2. The V segment lost 2 bases and the J segment 5 bases; nucleotides outside the gene matches: 4. CDR1 is SGHRS and CDR2 is YFSETQ in the germline V gene. The CDR3 length is 14 residues. The CDR3 sequence is CASSLAGGGETQYF. As DNA, the CDR3 is TGCGCCAGCAGCTTAGCGGGGGGCGGGGAGACCCAGTACTTC.

This clone was observed once. The rearrangement joins TRBV6-1 to TRBJ1-4; weak D call: TRBD1 (5 bases). Deletions cut 4 bases from V and 11 bases from J, with 23 bases between. CDR3 length: 16 residues. Germline V gives CDR1 MNHNS, CDR2 SASEGT. This CDR3 is CASSGSAGTASEKLFF. The CDR3 nucleotides read TGTGCCAGCAGTGGAAGTGCCGGGACCGCGTCTGAGAAACTGTTTTTT.

The sample holds a few counts of this clone. This chain connects TRBV4-3 to TRBJ2-3; 11 bases match TRBD1. V shed 0 bases, J shed 10 bases, and the junction held 9 bases outside the gene matches. The CDR3 length is 16 residues. Germline V gives CDR1 LGHNA, CDR2 YSLEER. The CDR3 region is CASSQDWTGGASSQYF. The CDR3 region has the DNA TGCGCCAGCAGCCAAGATTGGACAGGGGGCGCGAGTTCGCAGTATTTT.

The DNA of the CDR3 is TGTGCTAGTGGTTTGTCGTCGGGGCGGGGACTAGATACGCAGTATTTT. Translation: CASGLSSGRGLDTQYF. The chain employs TRBV12-5 and TRBJ2-3; D possibly corresponds to TRBD2 (6 bases). This CDR3 has 16 amino acids. The V end lost 2 bases, the J end lost 5 bases, and 17 bases lay between the germline ends. Germline V CDR1 and CDR2: LGHNT, FRNRAP. The full variable domain, rest sourced from reference TRBV12-5 and TRBJ2-3, is DARVTQTPRHKVTEMGQEVTMRCQPILGHNTVFWYRQTMMQGLELLAYFRNRAPLDDSGMPKDRFSAEMPDATLATLKIQPSEPRDSAVYFCASGLSSGRGLDTQYFGPGTRLTVL.

The chain combines TRBV30 with TRBJ2-3; D is tentatively TRBD1 or TRBD2 (5 bases each). The CDR3 spans 14 residues. Germline CDR1 reads GTSNPN; CDR2 reads SVGIG (reference sequence). The ends were cut back, 3 bases at V and 1 base at J, with 11 bases in the middle. The CDR3: CAWRRVGGTDTQYF. CDR3 coding DNA: TGTGCCTGGAGGAGGGTAGGGGGCACAGATACGCAGTATTTT.